The 29 T cell receptor beta chains in this list originate from one sample, sequenced in a study of blood T cell repertoires in COVID-19 (dated by TCRdb to about 2020). Receptors were amplified or captured by the immunoSEQ multiplex PCR assay. The source is immuneACCESS, and TCRdb retained only in-frame sequences with V and J called. Part of the clones is not carried over; for the studies checked, unresolved V genes explain less than half of this, and the remainder is unexplained. This sample is represented by 160,000 or so clones; over 75% of them were singletons. 11% of the sample belongs to the ten largest clones. Material for sequencing was peripheral blood. These receptors all stem from a human donor in a cohort sampled during active COVID-19.

This sequence joins TRBV29-1 and TRBJ1-2, with TRBD1 as a possible D gene (5 bases). Trimming cost V 3 bases and J 2 bases, with 19 bases left between them. CDR1 is SQVTM and CDR2 is ANQGSEA in the germline V gene. This CDR3 is 16 amino acids long. CDR3 sequence reads: CSVDPFGGAQNYGYTF. The CDR3 region has the DNA TGCAGCGTTGACCCATTCGGGGGTGCCCAGAACTATGGCTACACCTTC.

V and J are TRBV6-5 and TRBJ2-7; a possible D gene is TRBD1 (7 bases). The V end lost 6 bases, the J end lost 7 bases, and 16 bases lay between the germline ends. Germline CDR1 and CDR2: MNHEY and SVGAGI. The length of the CDR3 is 13 residues. The CDR3 reads CASRSTGAGEQYF. Here the CDR3 DNA reads TGTGCCAGCAGGTCCACAGGGGCGGGGGAGCAGTACTTC.

The J gene is TRBJ2-3, the V gene TRBV14; D ambiguous. V lost 4 bases, J lost 5 bases, and 10 bases lay in between. CDR1 is SGHDN, CDR2 FVKESK, per germline. This CDR3 has 13 residues. In nucleotides, the CDR3 is TGTGCCAGCAGCCCCCTGGCTGGAGATACGCAGTATTTT. As protein: CASSPLAGDTQYF.

The CDR3 DNA follows: TGCGCCAGCAGCCAAGGGTGGCCGATCAACACTGAAGCTTTCTTT. As protein: CASSQGWPINTEAFF. The V gene is TRBV4-1, the J gene TRBJ1-1, with unresolved D. V lost 1 base, J lost 2 bases, and 11 bases lay in between. CDR1 and CDR2 from the germline V gene are MGHRA and YSYEKL. This CDR3 contains 15 residues.

The chain combines TRBV28 with TRBJ1-5; 7 bases fit TRBD1. Per germline, CDR1 MDHEN and CDR2 SYDVKM. Trimming cost V 7 bases and J 2 bases; bases outside gene matches: 5. The CDR3 loop spans 14 amino acids. The CDR3, as DNA: TGTGCCAGCAACGGACAGGCCGGCAATCAGCCCCAGCATTTT. It translates to CASNGQAGNQPQHF.

With respect to this clone: Other nucleotide sequences from this sample produce the same CDR3. The genes are TRBV4-3 and TRBJ2-7, with 11 bases identical to TRBD1. This CDR3 region has 13 residues. Germline trimming cut 4 bases from V and 5 bases from J; bases unmatched to any gene: 1. In germline, CDR1 is LGHNA, CDR2 YSLEER. Here the CDR3 DNA reads TGCGCCAGCAGCCGGGACAGGGGGAACGAGCAGTACTTC. Protein: CASSRDRGNEQYF.

The chain recombines TRBV4-3 with TRBJ2-3; D is possibly TRBD2 (5 bases). The CDR3 is made up of 15 amino acids. Per germline, CDR1 LGHNA and CDR2 YSLEER. The germline V and J ends were trimmed by 1 base and 1 base, with 9 bases remaining between them. CDR3 residues: CASSQVTRGTDTQYF. As DNA, the CDR3 is TGCGCCAGCAGCCAAGTTACGCGGGGCACAGATACGCAGTATTTT.

The CDR3 DNA sequence: TGTGCCATCAGTGAGAATACAGGGGGCGTGAAGGATGAGCAGTTCTTC. Translation: CAISENTGGVKDEQFF. The chain has TRBV10-3 and TRBJ2-1, with 9 nucleotides matching TRBD1. CDR1 ENHRY and CDR2 SYGVKD come from the germline V gene. This CDR3 is 16 amino acids long. V lost 2 bases, J lost 8 bases, and 10 bases stayed unmatched.

This sequence joins TRBV6-6 and TRBJ1-5; D is perhaps TRBD1 (6 bases). In germline, CDR1 is MNHNY, CDR2 SVGAGI (reference sequence). The CDR3 is 14 residues long. V shed 6 bases and J shed 6 bases, with 15 bases lying between them. The DNA of the CDR3 is TGTGCCAGCAGAAACCCAGGGGTATCTCAGCCCCAGCATTTT. It translates to CASRNPGVSQPQHF.

The chain links TRBV4-3 to TRBJ1-6; 11 nucleotides match TRBD1. V dropped 0 bases and J dropped 7; count of bases not matched to a gene: 2. CDR1 LGHNA and CDR2 YSLEER come from the germline V gene. This CDR3 is 16 amino acids long. This CDR3 is CASSQDRTGGNSPLHF. The CDR3 DNA sequence: TGCGCCAGCAGCCAAGATCGGACAGGGGGCAATTCACCCCTCCACTTT.

V is TRBV28 and J is TRBJ1-4, with D hard to call. From germline, CDR1 is MDHEN and CDR2 SYDVKM. V was trimmed by 6 bases and J by 7 bases, leaving 12 bases between them. The CDR3 consists of 13 residues. The DNA of the CDR3 is TGTGCCAGCAGCCCAGGAGGGCTTGAAAAACTGTTTTTT. Translated: CASSPGGLEKLFF.

The CDR3 coding sequence is TGTGCCAGCAGCGTAGGAACAGTCAACACTGAAGCTTTCTTT. Its protein is CASSVGTVNTEAFF. The chain combines TRBV9 with TRBJ1-1, with D hard to call. Deletions cut 0 bases from V and 2 bases from J, with 8 bases between. CDR3 length: 14 amino acids. Per the germline V gene, CDR1 is SGDLS and CDR2 is YYNGEE.

The chain has TRBV7-9 and TRBJ1-1; D ambiguous. The germline gives CDR1 SEHNR, CDR2 FQNEAQ (reference sequence). There are 14 residues in the CDR3. The V gene lost 5 bases and the J gene lost 1 base, with 11 bases spanning the gap. CDR3: CASSSLRQNTEAFF. In DNA form, the CDR3 reads TGTGCCAGCAGCAGCCTGAGACAGAACACTGAAGCTTTCTTT.

J is TRBJ1-4 and V is TRBV3-1 (or the pseudogene TRBV3-2), with TRBD1 matching over 11 bases. Germline values: CDR1 LGHDT, CDR2 YNNKEL (reference sequence). This CDR3 spans 14 amino acids. Trimming at V came to 3 bases and at J to 8 bases, leaving 2 bases not matched to a gene. The CDR3: CASSQGQGVEKLFF. The DNA of the CDR3 is TGTGCCAGCAGCCAGGGACAGGGGGTGGAAAAACTGTTTTTT.

This clone was observed once. The V gene is TRBV6-2 or TRBV6-3, the J gene TRBJ1-2; TRBD1 agrees at 9 bases. The germline V gene encodes CDR1 MNHEY and CDR2 SVGEGT. CDR3 length: 17 residues. V shed 2 bases, J shed 1 base, and the junction held 8 bases outside the gene matches. In DNA form, the CDR3 reads TGTGCCAGCAGTTACGGGGACAGGGCATCCTTTAACTATGGCTACACCTTC. Translation: CASSYGDRASFNYGYTF.

The chain combines TRBV21-1 with TRBJ2-3; TRBD1 is the table's D call, not checked against the DNA. TRBV21-1 is a pseudogene segment. This CDR3 contains 13 residues. The CDR3 DNA reads as TGTGCCAGCAGCCTACAGGGGGCAGATACGCAGTATTTT. Its translation: CASSLQGADTQYF.

V usage is TRBV5-1 and J usage is TRBJ2-1, with 11 bases lining up with TRBD1. After removal of 4 bases from V and 0 bases from J, the junction contained 3 bases not matched to a gene. Germline values: CDR1 SGHRS, CDR2 YFSETQ. There are 16 residues in the CDR3. CDR3 sequence reads: CASSRTGGLSYNEQFF. Written as DNA, the CDR3 is TGCGCCAGCAGCAGGACAGGGGGCCTCTCCTACAATGAGCAGTTCTTC. The whole variable domain, filled in from reference TRBV5-1 and TRBJ2-1, reads KAGVTQTPRYLIKTRGQQVTLSCSPISGHRSVSWYQQTPGQGLQFLFEYFSETQRNKGNFPGRFSGRQFSNSRSEMNVSTLELGDSALYLCASSRTGGLSYNEQFFGPGTRLTVL.

V gene TRBV5-1 combines with J gene TRBJ2-7, with 8 bases that match TRBD2. Losses at the gene ends were 3 bases for V and 5 bases for J; bases not matched to a gene: 4. The CDR3 extends over 13 amino acids. Germline lookup yields CDR1 SGHRS and CDR2 YFSETQ. DNA for the CDR3: TGCGCCAGCAGCTCGGGACTAGAAAACGAGCAGTACTTC. Its translation is CASSSGLENEQYF.

The V and J genes are TRBV30 and TRBJ2-2; 7 bases agree with TRBD2. The J segment lost 5 bases and the V segment lost 4 bases, leaving 10 bases of the junction unmatched. The CDR3 consists of 15 residues. CDR1 is GTSNPN, CDR2 SVGIG, per germline (reference sequence). CDR3 in DNA: TGTGCCTGGATAAAGGGACTATCTCCTACCGGGGAGCTGTTTTTT. Residues: CAWIKGLSPTGELFF.

This chain uses TRBV30 with TRBJ2-5; D is perhaps TRBD1 (6 bases). The V gene lost 8 bases and the J gene lost 5 bases, with 12 bases spanning the gap. Per germline, CDR1 GTSNPN and CDR2 SVGIG (reference sequence). The CDR3 sequence is 11 residues long. The CDR3 loop is CATDSRETQYF. In DNA form, the CDR3 reads TGTGCCACGGACAGTCGGGAGACCCAGTACTTC. Complete variable domain (other parts from reference TRBV30 and TRBJ2-5): SQTIHQWPATLVQPVGSPLSLECTVEGTSNPNLYWYRQAAGRGLQLLFYSVGIGQISSEVPQNLSASRPQDRQFILSSKKLLLSDSGFYLCATDSRETQYFGPGTRLLVL.

The chain recombines TRBV29-1 with TRBJ1-2; 8 bases map to TRBD1. CDR3 length equals 16 residues. Looked up from germline, CDR1 is SQVTM and CDR2 is ANQGSEA. Losses at the gene ends were 6 bases for V and 2 bases for J; bases not matched to a gene: 14. CDR3 sequence: CSVPPPNRGKNYGYTF. DNA of the CDR3: TGCAGCGTACCCCCTCCTAACAGGGGGAAAAACTATGGCTACACCTTC.

This rearrangement joins TRBV7-3 to TRBJ2-3, with 9 bases matching TRBD2. CDR1 is SGHTA, CDR2 FQGTGA, per germline. V shed 6 bases and J 6 bases; nucleotides not matched to a gene: 7. The CDR3 runs to 14 residues. In DNA, the CDR3 is TGTGCCAGCAGTAGAGCGGGAGGAGTTGATACGCAGTATTTT. Translation gives CASSRAGGVDTQYF.

V is TRBV27 and J is TRBJ2-2; D unclear. This CDR3 is built from 14 residues. CDR1 MNHEY and CDR2 SMNVEV come from the germline V gene (reference sequence). V was cut by 5 bases and J by 1 base, with 8 bases left in between. CDR3 residues: CASSPHKNTGELFF. The CDR3 DNA is TGTGCCAGCAGTCCGCACAAGAACACCGGGGAGCTGTTTTTT.

The sample holds a few counts of this clone. J is TRBJ2-7 and V is TRBV7-9; D may be TRBD2 (6 bases). In germline, CDR1 is SEHNR, CDR2 FQNEAQ (reference sequence). V dropped 7 bases and J dropped 3 bases, with 13 bases sitting between them. The CDR3 consists of 13 residues. The CDR3 reads CASTFPGVYEQYF. The DNA of the CDR3 is TGTGCCAGCACCTTCCCGGGGGTCTACGAGCAGTACTTC.

This chain joins TRBV10-3 and TRBJ2-1; TRBD2 is a possible D gene (7 bases). CDR1 is ENHRY, CDR2 SYGVKD, per germline. Trimming removed 6 bases at V and 7 bases at J, with 19 bases between. This CDR3 contains 15 residues. CDR3 residues: CAIREPSGDRNEQFF. CDR3 bases: TGTGCCATCAGAGAACCTAGCGGAGACAGGAATGAGCAGTTCTTC.

V usage is TRBV4-3 and J usage is TRBJ2-7, with 9 positions matching TRBD1. The germline V gene encodes CDR1 LGHNA and CDR2 YSLEER. Germline trimming cut 1 base from V and 5 bases from J; bases unmatched to any gene: 6. The CDR3 length is 15 residues. CDR3: CASSQGQGEGNEQYF. Written as DNA, the CDR3 is TGCGCCAGCAGCCAAGGACAGGGGGAGGGCAACGAGCAGTACTTC.

V is TRBV16 and J is TRBJ1-2, with a possible D match to TRBD1 (6 bases). Trimming removed 0 bases at V and 4 bases at J, with 9 bases between. The CDR3 extends over 14 amino acids. The V gene's germline CDR1 is KGHSY and CDR2 FQNENV. The CDR3 here is CASSQSTGLYGYTF. Written as DNA, the CDR3 is TGTGCCAGCAGCCAATCGACAGGTCTCTATGGCTACACCTTC.

The chain employs TRBV11-2 and TRBJ2-1; D might be TRBD1 (6 bases). The CDR3 has 15 amino acids. Trimming left V 4 bases short and J 8 bases short, with 18 bases between. Germline assignment: CDR1 SGHAT and CDR2 FQNNGV. DNA of the CDR3: TGTGCCAGCAGCTCCCGGGACAAAGATGTGGATGAGCAGTTCTTC. Its translation is CASSSRDKDVDEQFF. Together with reference TRBV11-2 and TRBJ2-1, the CDR3 gives the full variable domain: EAGVAQSPRYKIIEKRQSVAFWCNPISGHATLYWYQQILGQGPKLLIQFQNNGVVDDSQLPKDRFSAERLKGVDSTLKIQPAKLEDSAVYLCASSSRDKDVDEQFFGPGTRLTVL.

The chain is built from TRBV19 and TRBJ2-7; TRBD1 matches 11 bases. CDR3 length: 15 amino acids. The germline V gene encodes CDR1 LNHDA and CDR2 SQIVND (reference sequence). V was clipped by 5 bases and J by 2 bases; unmatched bases: 5. CDR3 sequence (DNA): TGTGCCAGTAGTTCCCCGGGACAGGGGGCCTACGAGCAGTACTTC. As protein: CASSSPGQGAYEQYF.